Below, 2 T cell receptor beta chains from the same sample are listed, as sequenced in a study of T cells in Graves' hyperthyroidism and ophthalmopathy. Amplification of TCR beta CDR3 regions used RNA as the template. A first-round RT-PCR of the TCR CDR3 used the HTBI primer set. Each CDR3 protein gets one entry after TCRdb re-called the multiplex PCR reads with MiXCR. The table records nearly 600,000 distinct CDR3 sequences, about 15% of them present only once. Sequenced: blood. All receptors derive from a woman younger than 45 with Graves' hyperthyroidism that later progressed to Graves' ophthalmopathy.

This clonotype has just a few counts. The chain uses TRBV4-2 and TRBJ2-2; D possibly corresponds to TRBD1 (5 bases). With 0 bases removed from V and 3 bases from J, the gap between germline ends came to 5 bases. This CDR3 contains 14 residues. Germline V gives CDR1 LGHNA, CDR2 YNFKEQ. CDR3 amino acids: CASSQEQDTGELFF. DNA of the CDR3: TGTGCCAGCAGCCAAGAACAGGACACCGGGGAGCTGTTTTTT.

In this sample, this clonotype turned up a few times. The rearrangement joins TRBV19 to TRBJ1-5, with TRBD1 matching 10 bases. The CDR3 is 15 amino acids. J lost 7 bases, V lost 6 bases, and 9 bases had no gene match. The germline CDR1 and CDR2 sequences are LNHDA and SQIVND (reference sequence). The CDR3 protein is CASSTGTGAGQPQHF. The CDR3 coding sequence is TGTGCCAGTAGCACCGGGACAGGGGCAGGGCAGCCCCAGCATTTT. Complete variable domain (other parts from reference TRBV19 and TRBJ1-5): DGGITQSPKYLFRKEGQNVTLSCEQNLNHDAMYWYRQDPGQGLRLIYYSQIVNDFQKGDIAEGYSVSREKKESFPLTVTSAQKNPTAFYLCASSTGTGAGQPQHFGDGTRLSIL.